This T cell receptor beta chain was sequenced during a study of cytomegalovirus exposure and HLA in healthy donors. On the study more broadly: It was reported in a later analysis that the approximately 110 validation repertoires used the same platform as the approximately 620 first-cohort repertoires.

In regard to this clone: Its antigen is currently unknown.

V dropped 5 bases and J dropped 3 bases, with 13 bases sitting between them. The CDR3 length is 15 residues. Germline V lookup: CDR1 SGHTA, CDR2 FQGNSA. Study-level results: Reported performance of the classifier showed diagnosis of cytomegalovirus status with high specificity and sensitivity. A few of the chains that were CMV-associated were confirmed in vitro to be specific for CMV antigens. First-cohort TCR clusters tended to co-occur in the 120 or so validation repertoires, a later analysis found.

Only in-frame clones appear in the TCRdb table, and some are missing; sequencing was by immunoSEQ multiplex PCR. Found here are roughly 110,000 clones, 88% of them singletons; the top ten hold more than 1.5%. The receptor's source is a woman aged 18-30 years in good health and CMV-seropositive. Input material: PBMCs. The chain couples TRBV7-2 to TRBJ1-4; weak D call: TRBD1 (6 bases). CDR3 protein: CASSPLDRANEKLFF. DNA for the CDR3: TGTGCCAGCAGCCCCCTGGACAGAGCTAATGAAAAACTGTTTTTT.